These 20 T cell receptor beta chains originate from one sample sequenced in a study of blood T cell repertoires in COVID-19. Assay used: immunoSEQ multiplex PCR; TCRdb lists only in-frame clones, some missing. The table lists approximately 300,000 clones, more than 75% of them singletons. What was sequenced was PBMCs or T cells enriched from blood (not recorded which). Receptors were obtained from a woman between 18 and 29 years old who had recovered from COVID-19.

The chain carries TRBV4-3 and TRBJ2-3; TRBD2 matches 7 bases. The CDR3 spans 16 residues. J lost 4 bases, V lost 0 bases, and 7 bases had no gene match. Germline assignment: CDR1 LGHNA and CDR2 YSLEER. For the CDR3, the DNA is TGCGCCAGCAGCCAAGATTGGCGGGGGTACGCAGATACGCAGTATTTT. Translating it yields CASSQDWRGYADTQYF.

This sequence joins TRBV7-9 and TRBJ2-1, with a tentative D call TRBD2 (6 bases). Germline loops: CDR1 SEHNR, CDR2 FQNEAQ (reference sequence). Trimming took 3 bases from V and 2 from J, leaving 8 bases between them. The CDR3 is made up of 14 amino acids. This CDR3 is CASSFGLTYNEQFF. CDR3 DNA: TGTGCCAGCAGCTTTGGACTAACCTACAATGAGCAGTTCTTC.

This chain connects TRBV3-1 (or the pseudogene TRBV3-2) to TRBJ2-5; tentative D call: TRBD2 (6 bases). This CDR3 has 15 residues. Germline V lookup: CDR1 LGHDT, CDR2 YNNKEL (reference sequence). V was pared by 4 bases and J by 5 bases, with 17 bases between. In DNA form, the CDR3 reads TGTGCCAGCAGCCCTCGGGCGGGGTCGGGGGAGACCCAGTACTTC. Translation: CASSPRAGSGETQYF.

For the CDR3, the DNA is TGTGCCAGCAGCCCCCGACAGGCAATTAGCGGGAGGGCCGGTTTTGAGCAGTTCTTC. Its translation is CASSPRQAISGRAGFEQFF. V usage is TRBV11-2 and J usage is TRBJ2-1, with 11 bases identical to TRBD2. This CDR3 spans 19 amino acids. Germline lookup yields CDR1 SGHAT and CDR2 FQNNGV. With 5 bases clipped from V and 9 bases from J, the junction kept 21 bases outside the gene matches.

The chain joins TRBV27 to TRBJ1-2, with D possibly TRBD1 on 6 matching bases. Trimming removed 0 bases at V and 5 bases at J, with 10 bases between. CDR1 and CDR2 from the germline V gene are MNHEY and SMNVEV (reference sequence). CDR3 size: 14 residues. The CDR3 region has the DNA TGTGCCAGCAGTTTATCGCCGACAGGATATGGCTACACCTTC. Encoded protein: CASSLSPTGYGYTF.

This rearrangement joins TRBV4-3 to TRBJ2-5, with a weak D call TRBD1 (6 bases). With 0 bases removed from V and 2 bases from J, the gap between germline ends came to 13 bases. The germline CDR1 and CDR2 sequences are LGHNA and YSLEER. The CDR3 is made up of 16 amino acids. The chain's CDR3 is CASSQDSTGMQETQYF. The CDR3 DNA sequence: TGCGCCAGCAGCCAAGATTCTACAGGGATGCAAGAGACCCAGTACTTC.

The rearrangement joins TRBV6-5 to TRBJ2-1; D may be TRBD2 (6 bases). Germline CDR1 is MNHEY and CDR2 is SVGAGI. The CDR3 has 14 residues. The ends were cut back, 6 bases at V and 1 base at J, with 10 bases in the middle. DNA for the CDR3: TGTGCCAGCAGGGGGCGGGGTTCCTACAATGAGCAGTTCTTC. Translated, it gives CASRGRGSYNEQFF.

The chain is built from TRBV29-1 and TRBJ1-1, with D possibly being TRBD1 (5 bases). Germline CDR1 SQVTM, CDR2 ANQGSEA. This CDR3 is 13 amino acids long. With 7 bases removed from V and 0 bases from J, the gap between germline ends came to 12 bases. The CDR3 DNA is TGCAGCGCATCCATGGGGCTGAACACTGAAGCTTTCTTT. Protein product: CSASMGLNTEAFF.

V is TRBV3-1 (or the pseudogene TRBV3-2) and J is TRBJ1-5; possible D gene TRBD1, 6 bases. Germline CDR1 reads LGHDT; CDR2 reads YNNKEL (reference sequence). V lost 4 bases to trimming and J lost 5 bases, with 12 bases between them. This CDR3 has 14 amino acids. The CDR3, as DNA: TGTGCCAGCAGCCCGGACAGTTGGGATCAGCCCCAGCATTTT. It specifies CASSPDSWDQPQHF.

V is TRBV2 and J is TRBJ2-5; 11 positions agree with TRBD2. Germline CDR1 is SNHLY and CDR2 is FYNNEI. This CDR3 has 15 amino acids. Trimming at V came to 4 bases and at J to 7 bases, leaving 8 bases not matched to a gene. The CDR3 spells CASSVTSGSVWTQYF. DNA of the CDR3: TGTGCCAGCAGTGTAACTAGCGGGAGTGTTTGGACCCAGTACTTC.

The chain links TRBV9 to TRBJ2-1, with 8 bases identical to TRBD2. This CDR3 contains 15 residues. The germline gives CDR1 SGDLS, CDR2 YYNGEE. The trim removed 4 bases at V and 3 bases at J, leaving 6 bases unmatched. This CDR3 reads CASSSSGGDYNEQFF. CDR3 DNA sequence: TGTGCCAGCAGCTCAAGCGGGGGAGACTACAATGAGCAGTTCTTC. The entire variable domain, with the rest obtained from reference TRBV9 and TRBJ2-1, is as follows: DSGVTQTPKHLITATGQRVTLRCSPRSGDLSVYWYQQSLDQGLQFLIQYYNGEERAKGNILERFSAQQFPDLHSELNLSSLELGDSALYFCASSSSGGDYNEQFFGPGTRLTVL.

The chain carries TRBV7-2 and TRBJ1-2; the match to TRBD1 covers 8 bases. Germline trimming cut 1 base from V and 4 bases from J; bases unmatched to any gene: 14. Germline V gene lookup returns CDR1 SGHTA and CDR2 FQGNSA. The CDR3 is 18 residues long. CDR3 in DNA: TGTGCCAGCAGCTTAGGGAGTACGGGGACAGGCAGTAGCTATGGCTACACCTTC. Encoded protein: CASSLGSTGTGSSYGYTF.

The chain links TRBV29-1 to TRBJ2-3; no clear D gene. The V end was cut by 0 bases, the J end by 3 bases, with 13 bases between. CDR3 length: 15 residues. Germline V lookup: CDR1 SQVTM, CDR2 ANQGSEA. CDR3: CSVEDPVGHTDTQYF. The DNA of the CDR3 is TGCAGCGTTGAAGATCCCGTGGGCCATACAGATACGCAGTATTTT.

This chain links TRBV7-9 with TRBJ1-2; D might be TRBD1 (6 bases). CDR3 size: 15 residues. CDR1 and CDR2 (germline): SEHNR, FQNEAQ (reference sequence). The ends were cut back, 1 base at V and 2 bases at J, with 11 bases in the middle. CDR3 in amino acids: CASSLETGSNYGYTF. DNA of the CDR3: TGTGCCAGCAGCTTAGAAACAGGGTCCAACTATGGCTACACCTTC.

The rearrangement joins TRBV30 to TRBJ2-3, with a weak D call TRBD2 (6 bases). This CDR3 spans 14 amino acids. The germline gives CDR1 GTSNPN, CDR2 SVGIG (reference sequence). V dropped 1 base and J dropped 4 bases, with 12 bases sitting between them. The CDR3 here is CAWSGRGEADTQYF. The CDR3 DNA reads as TGTGCCTGGAGTGGAAGAGGGGAGGCAGATACGCAGTATTTT.

V usage is TRBV19 and J usage is TRBJ1-5; D is undetermined. V was clipped by 2 bases and J by 2 bases, with 19 bases between them. The germline gives CDR1 LNHDA, CDR2 SQIVND (reference sequence). The CDR3 has 18 amino acids. The CDR3 protein is CASSILPRDIQGNQPQHF. The CDR3 bases are TGTGCCAGTAGTATATTACCCCGGGATATACAAGGCAATCAGCCCCAGCATTTT.

This clone was observed a handful of times. The chain joins TRBV7-3 to TRBJ2-1; no reliable D call. Germline assignment: CDR1 SGHTA and CDR2 FQGTGA. The CDR3 is made up of 14 amino acids. V shed 5 bases and J shed 8 bases, with 16 bases lying between them. The CDR3 nucleotides read TGTGCCAGCAGCCGCTACTTGTCTCCGCATGAGCAGTTCTTC. Translated: CASSRYLSPHEQFF.

This sequence joins TRBV9 and TRBJ1-5; D is undetermined. Trimming took off 2 bases at V and 0 bases at J, with 3 bases between the two ends. Germline CDR1 SGDLS, CDR2 YYNGEE. The CDR3 loop spans 13 amino acids. The CDR3 reads CASSVYSNQPQHF. In DNA form, the CDR3 reads TGTGCCAGCAGCGTGTATAGCAATCAGCCCCAGCATTTT.

The chain employs TRBV6-2 or TRBV6-3 and TRBJ2-7, with 9 bases that match TRBD1. The CDR3 totals 16 residues. Germline V gene data show CDR1 as MNHEY and CDR2 as SVGEGT. V lost 2 bases, J lost 4 bases, and 9 bases stayed unmatched. The CDR3, as DNA: TGTGCCAGCAGTTACCTCCACCCGGGACAGGGATACGAGCAGTACTTC. Translation: CASSYLHPGQGYEQYF.

The chain employs TRBV27 and TRBJ1-5; 9 nucleotides line up with TRBD1. The CDR3 length is 18 residues. V lost 5 bases and J lost 7; bases outside the gene matches: 18. CDR1 MNHEY and CDR2 SMNVEV come from the germline V gene (reference sequence). In DNA, the CDR3 is TGTGCCAGCAGTCACGACCAACCGGGACAGGGATTTCTCCAGCCCCAGCATTTT. Translating it yields CASSHDQPGQGFLQPQHF.